This T cell receptor (beta chain) appears in the sequencing data of a study of beta chain features in type 1 diabetes. Study-wide context: Cell yields, gender and age were comparable in patients and healthy donors. Cells sorted and examined across all samples totaled more than 90,000,000.

cDNA synthesis used the whole RNA isolate, giving expressed TCRB sequences. Produced via immunoSEQ multiplex PCR; TCRdb's table is partial and in-frame only. Altogether 100,000 to 150,000 clones are present, 17% being singletons, with the ten largest covering around 2.7%. Study-wide findings and caveats: In all four CD4+ subsets, TCRB CDR3 length was significantly, moderately reduced in type 1 diabetes. The study found fewer insertions and more deletions at VDJ junctions in type 1 diabetes patients.

For this clone: Its target is unknown.

Germline lookup yields CDR1 SGHRS and CDR2 YFSETQ. Trimming cost V 7 bases and J 0 bases, with 9 bases left between them. This CDR3 spans 13 amino acids. This chain joins TRBV5-1 and TRBJ2-3, with D possibly being TRBD2 (5 bases). Sequenced material: central memory CD4+ T cells from blood. This receptor was identified in a man aged 18 to 29 with type 1 diabetes. The DNA of the CDR3 is TGCGCCAGCGGTGCGGGTAGCACAGATACGCAGTATTTT. Protein product: CASGAGSTDTQYF.